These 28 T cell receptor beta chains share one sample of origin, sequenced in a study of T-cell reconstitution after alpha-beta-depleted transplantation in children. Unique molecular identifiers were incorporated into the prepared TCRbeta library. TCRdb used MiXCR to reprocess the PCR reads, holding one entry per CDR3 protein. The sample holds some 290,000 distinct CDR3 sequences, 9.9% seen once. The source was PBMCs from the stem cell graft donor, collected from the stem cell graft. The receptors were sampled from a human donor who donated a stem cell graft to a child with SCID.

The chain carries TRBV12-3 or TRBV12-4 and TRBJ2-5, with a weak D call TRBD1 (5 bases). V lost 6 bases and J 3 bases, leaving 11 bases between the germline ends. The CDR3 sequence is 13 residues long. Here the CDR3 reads CASRSIGEETQYF. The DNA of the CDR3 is TGTGCCAGCAGGTCAATAGGGGAAGAGACCCAGTACTTC.

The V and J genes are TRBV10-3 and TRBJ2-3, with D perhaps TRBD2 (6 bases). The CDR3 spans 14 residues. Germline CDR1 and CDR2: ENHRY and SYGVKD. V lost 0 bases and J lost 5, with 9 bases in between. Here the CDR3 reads CAISESGGKDTQYF. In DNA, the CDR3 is TGTGCCATCAGTGAGTCCGGGGGAAAAGATACGCAGTATTTT.

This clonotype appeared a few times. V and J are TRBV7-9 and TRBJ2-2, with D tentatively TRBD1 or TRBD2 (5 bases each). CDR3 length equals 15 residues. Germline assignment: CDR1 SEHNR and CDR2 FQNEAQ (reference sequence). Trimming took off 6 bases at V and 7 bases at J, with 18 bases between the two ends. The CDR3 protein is CASSTGTQVFGELFF. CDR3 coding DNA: TGTGCCAGCAGTACCGGGACCCAGGTCTTCGGGGAGCTGTTTTTT.

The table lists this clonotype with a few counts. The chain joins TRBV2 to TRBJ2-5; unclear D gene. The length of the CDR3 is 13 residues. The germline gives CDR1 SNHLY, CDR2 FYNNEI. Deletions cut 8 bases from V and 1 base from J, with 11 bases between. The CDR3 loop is CASRYSVQETQYF. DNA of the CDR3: TGTGCCAGCCGCTACAGCGTCCAAGAGACCCAGTACTTC.

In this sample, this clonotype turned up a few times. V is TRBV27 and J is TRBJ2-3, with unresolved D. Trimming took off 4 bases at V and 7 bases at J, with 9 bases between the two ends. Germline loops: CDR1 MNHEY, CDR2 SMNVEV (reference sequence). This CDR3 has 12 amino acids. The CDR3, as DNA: TGTGCCAGCAGTTCCAGGATACATACGCAGTATTTT. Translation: CASSSRIHTQYF.

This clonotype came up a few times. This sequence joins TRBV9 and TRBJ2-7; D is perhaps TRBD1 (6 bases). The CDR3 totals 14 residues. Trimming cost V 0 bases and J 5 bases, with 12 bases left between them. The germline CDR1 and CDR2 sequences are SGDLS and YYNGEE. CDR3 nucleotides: TGTGCCAGCAGCGTAGAGGGGGAAGGCGACGAGCAGTACTTC. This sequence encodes CASSVEGEGDEQYF.

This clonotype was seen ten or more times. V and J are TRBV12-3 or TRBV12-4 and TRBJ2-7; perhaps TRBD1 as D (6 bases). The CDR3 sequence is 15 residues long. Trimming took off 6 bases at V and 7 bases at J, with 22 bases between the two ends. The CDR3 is CASSSRGMRAEEQYF. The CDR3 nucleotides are TGTGCCAGCAGCTCCAGGGGTATGAGAGCGGAAGAGCAGTACTTC.

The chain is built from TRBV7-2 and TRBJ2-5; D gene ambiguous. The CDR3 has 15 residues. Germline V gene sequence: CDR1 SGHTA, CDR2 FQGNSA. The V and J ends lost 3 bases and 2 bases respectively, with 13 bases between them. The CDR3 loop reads CASSFTPYPQETQYF. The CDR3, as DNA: TGTGCCAGCAGCTTTACCCCATACCCACAAGAGACCCAGTACTTC.

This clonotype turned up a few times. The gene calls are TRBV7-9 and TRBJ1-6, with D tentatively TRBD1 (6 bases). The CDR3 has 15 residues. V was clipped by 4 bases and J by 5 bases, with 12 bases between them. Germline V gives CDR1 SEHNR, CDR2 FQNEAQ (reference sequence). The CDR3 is CASSSAWTDNSPLHF. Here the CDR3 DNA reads TGTGCCAGCAGCTCCGCGTGGACAGATAATTCACCCCTCCACTTT.

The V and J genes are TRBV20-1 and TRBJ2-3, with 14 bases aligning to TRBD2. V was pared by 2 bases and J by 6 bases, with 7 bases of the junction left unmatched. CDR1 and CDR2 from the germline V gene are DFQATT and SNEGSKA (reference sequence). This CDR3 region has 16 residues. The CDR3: CSARKGTSGGLDTQYF. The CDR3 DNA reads TGCAGTGCTAGAAAGGGGACTAGCGGGGGTCTGGATACGCAGTATTTT.

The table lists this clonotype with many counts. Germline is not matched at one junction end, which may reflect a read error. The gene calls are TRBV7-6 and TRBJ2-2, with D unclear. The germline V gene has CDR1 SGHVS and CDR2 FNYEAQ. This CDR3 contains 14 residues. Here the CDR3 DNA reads TGTGCCAGCAGATTAGGGTCTAACACCGGGGAGCTGTTTTTT. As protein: CASRLGSNTGELFF.

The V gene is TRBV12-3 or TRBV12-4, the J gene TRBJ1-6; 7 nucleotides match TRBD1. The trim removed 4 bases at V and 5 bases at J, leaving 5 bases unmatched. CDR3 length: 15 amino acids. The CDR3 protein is CASSSQGFDNSPLHF. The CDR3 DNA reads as TGTGCCAGCAGTTCACAGGGGTTCGATAATTCACCCCTCCACTTT.

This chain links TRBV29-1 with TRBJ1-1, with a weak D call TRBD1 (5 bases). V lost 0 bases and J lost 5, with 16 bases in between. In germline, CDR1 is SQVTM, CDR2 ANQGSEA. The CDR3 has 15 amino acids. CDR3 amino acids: CSVEDAAGRGTEAFF. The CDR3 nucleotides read TGCAGCGTTGAAGACGCGGCAGGGAGAGGAACTGAAGCTTTCTTT.

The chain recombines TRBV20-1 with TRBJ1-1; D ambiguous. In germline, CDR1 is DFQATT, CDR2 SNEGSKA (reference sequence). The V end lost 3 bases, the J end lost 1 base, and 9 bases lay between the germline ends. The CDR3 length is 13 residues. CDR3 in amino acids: CSASTAGNTEAFF. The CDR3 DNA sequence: TGCAGTGCTAGCACTGCAGGGAACACTGAAGCTTTCTTT.

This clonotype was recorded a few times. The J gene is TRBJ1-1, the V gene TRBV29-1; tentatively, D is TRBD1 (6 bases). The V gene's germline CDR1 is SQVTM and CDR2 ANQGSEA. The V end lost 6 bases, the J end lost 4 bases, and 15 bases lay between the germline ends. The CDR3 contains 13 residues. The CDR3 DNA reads TGCAGCGTCATGACAGGTGTTGGCACTGAAGCTTTCTTT. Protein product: CSVMTGVGTEAFF.

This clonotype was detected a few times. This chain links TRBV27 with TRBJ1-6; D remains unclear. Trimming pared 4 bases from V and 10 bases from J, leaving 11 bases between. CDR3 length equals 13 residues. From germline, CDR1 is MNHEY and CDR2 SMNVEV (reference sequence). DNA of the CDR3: TGTGCCAGCAGTTCTCCGCGGGAGTCACCCCTCCACTTT. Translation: CASSSPRESPLHF.

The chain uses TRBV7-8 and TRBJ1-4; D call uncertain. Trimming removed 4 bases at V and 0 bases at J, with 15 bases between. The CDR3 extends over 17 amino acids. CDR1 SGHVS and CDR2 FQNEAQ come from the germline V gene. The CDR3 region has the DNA TGTGCCAGCAGCTCAAATCGGAATCGTGCAACTAATGAAAAACTGTTTTTT. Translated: CASSSNRNRATNEKLFF. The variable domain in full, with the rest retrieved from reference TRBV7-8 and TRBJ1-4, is GAGVSQSPRYKVAKRGQDVALRCDPISGHVSLFWYQQALGQGPEFLTYFQNEAQLDKSGLPSDRFFAERPEGSVSTLKIQRTQQEDSAVYLCASSSNRNRATNEKLFFGSGTQLSVL.

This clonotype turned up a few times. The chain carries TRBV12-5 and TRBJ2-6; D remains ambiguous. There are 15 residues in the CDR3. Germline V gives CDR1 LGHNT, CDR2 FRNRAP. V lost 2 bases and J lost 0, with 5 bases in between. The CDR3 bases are TGTGCTAGTGGTTTGCGGATCTCTGGGGCCAACGTCCTGACTTTC. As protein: CASGLRISGANVLTF.

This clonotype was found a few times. The CDR3 region is CASSLGDREAKNIQYF. The CDR3 coding sequence is TGCGCCAGCAGCTTGGGGGACAGGGAGGCCAAAAACATTCAGTACTTC. V gene TRBV5-1 combines with J gene TRBJ2-4; 9 positions agree with TRBD1. Germline CDR1 SGHRS, CDR2 YFSETQ. Trimming at V came to 0 bases and at J to 1 base, leaving 2 bases not matched to a gene. The CDR3 runs 16 residues.

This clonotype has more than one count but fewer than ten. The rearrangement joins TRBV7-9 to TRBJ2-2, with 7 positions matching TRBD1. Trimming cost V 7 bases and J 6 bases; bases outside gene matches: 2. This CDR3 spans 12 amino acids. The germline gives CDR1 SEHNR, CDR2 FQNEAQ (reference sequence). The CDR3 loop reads CASIDRAGELFF. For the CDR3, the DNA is TGTGCCAGCATCGACAGGGCCGGGGAGCTGTTTTTT.

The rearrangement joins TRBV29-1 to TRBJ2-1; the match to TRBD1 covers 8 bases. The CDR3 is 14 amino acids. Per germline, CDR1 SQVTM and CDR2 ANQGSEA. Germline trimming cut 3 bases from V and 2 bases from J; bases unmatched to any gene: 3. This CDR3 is CSVETGATYNEQFF. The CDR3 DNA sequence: TGCAGCGTTGAGACAGGGGCCACCTACAATGAGCAGTTCTTC.

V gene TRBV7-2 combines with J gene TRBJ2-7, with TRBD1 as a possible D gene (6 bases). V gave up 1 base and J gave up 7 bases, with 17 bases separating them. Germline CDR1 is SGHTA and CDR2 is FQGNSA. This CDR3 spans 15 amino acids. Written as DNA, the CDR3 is TGTGCCAGCAGCTTAGTTTCCGGGACAACCGGGGAGCAGTACTTC. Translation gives CASSLVSGTTGEQYF.

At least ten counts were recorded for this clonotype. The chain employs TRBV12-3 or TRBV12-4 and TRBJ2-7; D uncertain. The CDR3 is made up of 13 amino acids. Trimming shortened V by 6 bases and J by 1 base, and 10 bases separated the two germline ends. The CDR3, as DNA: TGTGCCAGCAGCTTGGGCAGGTCCTACGAGCAGTACTTC. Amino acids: CASSLGRSYEQYF.

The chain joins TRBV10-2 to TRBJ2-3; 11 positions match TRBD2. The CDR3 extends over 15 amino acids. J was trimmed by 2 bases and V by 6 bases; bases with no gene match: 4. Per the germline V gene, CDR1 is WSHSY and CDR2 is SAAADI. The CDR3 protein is CASRGLAAYTDTQYF. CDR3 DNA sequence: TGCGCCAGCAGGGGACTAGCGGCGTACACAGATACGCAGTATTTT.

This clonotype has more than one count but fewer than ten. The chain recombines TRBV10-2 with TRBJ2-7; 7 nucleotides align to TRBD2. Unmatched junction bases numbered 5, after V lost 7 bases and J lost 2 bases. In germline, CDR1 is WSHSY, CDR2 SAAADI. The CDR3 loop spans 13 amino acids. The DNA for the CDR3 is TGCGCCAGCACCAGCGGGAAGACCTACGAGCAGTACTTC. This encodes CASTSGKTYEQYF.

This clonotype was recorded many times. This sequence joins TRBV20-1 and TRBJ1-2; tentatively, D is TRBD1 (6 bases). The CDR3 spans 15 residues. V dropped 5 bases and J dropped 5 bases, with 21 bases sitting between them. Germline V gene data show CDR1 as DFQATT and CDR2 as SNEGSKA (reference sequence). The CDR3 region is CSASPFSGGPYGYTF. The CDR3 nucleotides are TGCAGTGCTTCCCCTTTTAGCGGGGGGCCTTATGGCTACACCTTC.

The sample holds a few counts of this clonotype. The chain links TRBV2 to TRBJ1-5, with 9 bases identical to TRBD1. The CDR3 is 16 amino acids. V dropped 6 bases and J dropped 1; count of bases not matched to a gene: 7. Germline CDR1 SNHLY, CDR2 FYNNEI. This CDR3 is CASSGQGRWSNQPQHF. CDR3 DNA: TGTGCCAGCAGCGGACAGGGGAGGTGGAGCAATCAGCCCCAGCATTTT.

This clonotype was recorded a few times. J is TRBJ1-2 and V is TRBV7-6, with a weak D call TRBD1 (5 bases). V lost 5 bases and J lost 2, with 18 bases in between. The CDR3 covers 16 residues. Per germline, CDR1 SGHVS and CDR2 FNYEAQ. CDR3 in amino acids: CASSATPSTANYGYTF. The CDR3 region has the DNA TGTGCCAGCAGCGCAACACCATCGACAGCAAACTATGGCTACACCTTC.